Listed below are T cell receptor beta chains from one sample, sequenced in a study of cytomegalovirus exposure and HLA in healthy donors. TCRdb's copy holds only in-frame clones and misses some; the assay was immunoSEQ multiplex PCR. The sample shows 150,000 to 200,000 clones, about four fifths of them seen only once. The material sequenced was PBMCs. The receptors derive from a man aged 25 to 45 in good health and CMV-seropositive. CDR3s include the opening cysteine and the closing phenylalanine or tryptophan. Fields, in order: clone size, D gene, V gene, J gene, CDR3 protein, CDR3 DNA. A D gene is named only where the DNA matches it firmly. Clone size is not always given. Where it is, it says once, few, many or a class for expanded clones.

abundance: once
d_gene: -
v_gene: TRBV19
j_gene: TRBJ1-3
CDR3aa: CASTRPGGSGNTIYF
CDR3nt: TGTGCCAGTACCCGACCCGGCGGGTCTGGAAACACCATATATTTT

abundance: -
d_gene: -
v_gene: TRBV7-3
j_gene: TRBJ2-1
CDR3aa: CASSLTHASDEQFF
CDR3nt: TGTGCCAGCAGCCTTACTCACGCTAGCGATGAGCAGTTCTTC

abundance: -
d_gene: -
v_gene: TRBV19
j_gene: TRBJ2-3
CDR3aa: CASSIELALDTQYF
CDR3nt: TGTGCCAGTAGTATAGAACTAGCCCTGGATACGCAGTATTTT

abundance: few
d_gene: TRBD1
v_gene: TRBV19
j_gene: TRBJ2-7
CDR3aa: CASSISGTVNYEQYF
CDR3nt: TGTGCCAGTAGTATCTCCGGGACAGTCAACTACGAGCAGTACTTC

abundance: -
d_gene: -
v_gene: TRBV5-1
j_gene: TRBJ1-5
CDR3aa: CASSEEGGNQPQHF
CDR3nt: TGCGCCAGCAGCGAGGAAGGCGGCAATCAGCCCCAGCATTTT

abundance: -
d_gene: TRBD2
v_gene: TRBV25-1
j_gene: TRBJ2-1
CDR3aa: CASSEGLAGVDEQFF
CDR3nt: TGTGCCAGCAGTGAAGGACTAGCGGGAGTCGATGAGCAGTTCTTC

abundance: -
d_gene: -
v_gene: TRBV19
j_gene: TRBJ2-1
CDR3aa: CASRLGPASYNEQFF
CDR3nt: TGTGCCAGTAGGCTGGGCCCAGCCTCCTACAATGAGCAGTTCTTC

abundance: -
d_gene: TRBD2
v_gene: TRBV5-1
j_gene: TRBJ2-1
CDR3aa: CASSAGTSSHREQFF
CDR3nt: TGCGCCAGCAGCGCTGGGACTAGCAGCCATCGTGAGCAGTTCTTC

abundance: -
d_gene: -
v_gene: TRBV5-4
j_gene: TRBJ2-1
CDR3aa: CASSLVGSVSYNEQFF
CDR3nt: TGTGCCAGCAGCTTGGTTGGTAGCGTTTCCTACAATGAGCAGTTCTTC

abundance: -
d_gene: TRBD1
v_gene: TRBV6-5
j_gene: TRBJ2-2
CDR3aa: CASSYSGGASGELFF
CDR3nt: TGTGCCAGCAGTTACTCAGGGGGCGCGTCCGGGGAGCTGTTTTTT

abundance: few
d_gene: -
v_gene: TRBV7-2
j_gene: TRBJ1-6
CDR3aa: CASSLGPSQNSPLHF
CDR3nt: TGTGCCAGCAGCTTAGGTCCAAGTCAGAATTCACCCCTCCACTTT

abundance: few
d_gene: TRBD1
v_gene: TRBV29-1
j_gene: TRBJ2-2
CDR3aa: CSAMTGVTGELFF
CDR3nt: TGCAGCGCCATGACAGGGGTTACCGGGGAGCTGTTTTTT

abundance: few
d_gene: TRBD2
v_gene: TRBV7-8
j_gene: TRBJ2-2
CDR3aa: CASSLARSGGNTGELFF
CDR3nt: TGTGCCAGCAGCTTAGCGAGGAGCGGGGGTAACACCGGGGAGCTGTTTTTT

abundance: -
d_gene: TRBD2
v_gene: TRBV10-3
j_gene: TRBJ2-2
CDR3aa: CAISESWTRGTGELFF
CDR3nt: TGTGCCATCAGTGAGTCCTGGACTAGGGGCACCGGGGAGCTGTTTTTT

abundance: -
d_gene: -
v_gene: TRBV6-6
j_gene: TRBJ2-7
CDR3aa: CASSYSPGSTYEQYF
CDR3nt: TGTGCCAGCAGTTACTCGCCAGGCAGCACCTACGAGCAGTACTTC

abundance: -
d_gene: -
v_gene: TRBV27
j_gene: TRBJ1-6
CDR3aa: CASSTGYNNSPLHF
CDR3nt: TGTGCCAGTTCCACAGGGTACAATAATTCACCCCTCCACTTT

abundance: -
d_gene: -
v_gene: TRBV10-1
j_gene: TRBJ2-1
CDR3aa: CAAREDRDRGEQFF
CDR3nt: TGCGCCGCACGGGAGGACAGGGACCGGGGTGAGCAGTTCTTC

abundance: -
d_gene: -
v_gene: TRBV4-1
j_gene: TRBJ2-7
CDR3aa: CASSQELPYEQYF
CDR3nt: TGCGCCAGCAGCCAAGAGCTACCCTACGAGCAGTACTTC

abundance: once
d_gene: -
v_gene: TRBV9
j_gene: TRBJ1-2
CDR3aa: CASSVGITQAPGRNYGYTF
CDR3nt: TGTGCCAGCAGCGTAGGGATAACACAGGCACCTGGGAGGAACTATGGCTACACCTTC

abundance: -
d_gene: -
v_gene: TRBV30
j_gene: TRBJ1-1
CDR3aa: CAWSVLGPGETEAFF
CDR3nt: TGTGCCTGGAGTGTACTAGGACCCGGCGAGACTGAAGCTTTCTTT

abundance: few
d_gene: TRBD2
v_gene: TRBV27
j_gene: TRBJ2-3
CDR3aa: CASSLSWPASGTTDTQYF
CDR3nt: TGTGCCAGCAGTTTATCCTGGCCTGCTAGCGGTACCACAGATACGCAGTATTTT

abundance: -
d_gene: TRBD1
v_gene: TRBV10-2
j_gene: TRBJ1-1
CDR3aa: CASRVTGGSNTEAFF
CDR3nt: TGCGCCAGCAGAGTGACAGGGGGCTCGAACACTGAAGCTTTCTTT

abundance: -
d_gene: TRBD1
v_gene: TRBV19
j_gene: TRBJ2-3
CDR3aa: CASSQGADTQYF
CDR3nt: TGTGCCAGTAGCCAGGGGGCAGATACGCAGTATTTT

abundance: -
d_gene: TRBD1
v_gene: TRBV10-3
j_gene: TRBJ1-2
CDR3aa: CAISESRGRDYGYTF
CDR3nt: TGTGCCATCAGTGAGTCAAGGGGGCGCGACTATGGCTACACCTTC

abundance: once
d_gene: -
v_gene: TRBV28
j_gene: TRBJ2-1
CDR3aa: CASRPGLAYDNEQFF
CDR3nt: TGTGCCAGCAGGCCGGGGCTAGCGTACGACAATGAGCAGTTCTTC

abundance: -
d_gene: -
v_gene: TRBV5-4
j_gene: TRBJ1-1
CDR3aa: CASSLQVGGRGEAFF
CDR3nt: TGTGCCAGCAGCTTGCAGGTCGGGGGGCGCGGTGAAGCTTTCTTT

abundance: -
d_gene: TRBD2
v_gene: TRBV14
j_gene: TRBJ2-1
CDR3aa: CASSQRGLAGRDEQFF
CDR3nt: TGTGCCAGCAGCCAGAGGGGGCTAGCGGGACGCGATGAGCAGTTCTTC

abundance: once
d_gene: -
v_gene: TRBV4-1
j_gene: TRBJ2-5
CDR3aa: CASSQTPAGTQYF
CDR3nt: TGCGCCAGCAGCCAGACACCTGCGGGGACCCAGTACTTC

abundance: -
d_gene: TRBD1
v_gene: TRBV5-1
j_gene: TRBJ2-7
CDR3aa: CASIHRGYEQYF
CDR3nt: TGCGCCAGCATCCACAGGGGCTACGAGCAGTACTTC

abundance: -
d_gene: TRBD1
v_gene: TRBV10-2
j_gene: TRBJ2-7
CDR3aa: CASKGTADEQYF
CDR3nt: TGCGCCAGTAAAGGGACAGCTGACGAGCAGTACTTC

abundance: few
d_gene: TRBD2
v_gene: TRBV29-1
j_gene: TRBJ2-5
CDR3aa: CSVEGTSGGPAQETQYF
CDR3nt: TGCAGCGTTGAAGGGACTAGCGGCGGACCCGCACAAGAGACCCAGTACTTC

abundance: few
d_gene: TRBD1
v_gene: TRBV27
j_gene: TRBJ2-3
CDR3aa: CASSLPTGAGTDTQYF
CDR3nt: TGTGCCAGCAGTTTACCAACAGGGGCTGGCACAGATACGCAGTATTTT

abundance: -
d_gene: -
v_gene: TRBV6-5
j_gene: TRBJ1-1
CDR3aa: CASSYDPGRKPEAFF
CDR3nt: TGTGCCAGCAGTTACGACCCAGGGCGTAAGCCTGAAGCTTTCTTT

abundance: -
d_gene: TRBD1
v_gene: TRBV2
j_gene: TRBJ2-6
CDR3aa: CASSRDRGFTSGANVLTF
CDR3nt: TGTGCCAGCAGTAGGGACAGGGGGTTTACCTCTGGGGCCAACGTCCTGACTTTC

abundance: once
d_gene: TRBD1
v_gene: TRBV19
j_gene: TRBJ1-1
CDR3aa: CASGTGGGTEAFF
CDR3nt: TGTGCCAGTGGAACAGGGGGAGGCACTGAAGCTTTCTTT

abundance: -
d_gene: -
v_gene: TRBV28
j_gene: TRBJ1-1
CDR3aa: CASSPRDTEAFF
CDR3nt: TGTGCCAGCAGTCCCAGGGACACTGAAGCTTTCTTT

abundance: -
d_gene: -
v_gene: TRBV7-8
j_gene: TRBJ1-2
CDR3aa: CASSLVIRGYGYTF
CDR3nt: TGTGCCAGCAGCTTAGTAATCAGGGGCTATGGCTACACCTTC

abundance: once
d_gene: -
v_gene: TRBV5-1
j_gene: TRBJ1-5
CDR3aa: CASSFFGGAVHSNQPQHF
CDR3nt: TGCGCCAGCAGCTTTTTTGGGGGGGCCGTTCATAGCAATCAGCCCCAGCATTTT

abundance: -
d_gene: TRBD2
v_gene: TRBV6-1
j_gene: TRBJ2-1
CDR3aa: CASSGLAGGGNEQFF
CDR3nt: TGTGCCAGCAGCGGTCTAGCGGGAGGGGGCAATGAGCAGTTCTTC

abundance: -
d_gene: TRBD1
v_gene: TRBV6-1
j_gene: TRBJ1-5
CDR3aa: CASSEYRGTQPQHF
CDR3nt: TGTGCCAGCAGTGAATACAGGGGGACTCAGCCCCAGCATTTT

abundance: -
d_gene: TRBD1
v_gene: TRBV5-4
j_gene: TRBJ1-2
CDR3aa: CASSARQGYYGYTF
CDR3nt: TGTGCCAGCAGCGCTCGACAGGGGTACTATGGCTACACCTTC

abundance: -
d_gene: -
v_gene: TRBV18
j_gene: TRBJ1-2
CDR3aa: CASSAGTNYGYTF
CDR3nt: TGTGCCAGCTCAGCCGGGACAAACTATGGCTACACCTTC

abundance: -
d_gene: -
v_gene: TRBV19
j_gene: TRBJ1-1
CDR3aa: CASSTIQGGAFF
CDR3nt: TGTGCCAGTAGTACGATCCAGGGAGGAGCTTTCTTT

abundance: -
d_gene: TRBD2
v_gene: TRBV11-3
j_gene: TRBJ2-3
CDR3aa: CASSLSSGIADTQYF
CDR3nt: TGTGCCAGCAGCTTATCCAGCGGGATTGCAGATACGCAGTATTTT

abundance: -
d_gene: TRBD1
v_gene: TRBV25-1
j_gene: TRBJ1-2
CDR3aa: CASRGQENYGYTF
CDR3nt: TGTGCCAGCAGGGGACAGGAGAACTATGGCTACACCTTC

abundance: -
d_gene: TRBD2
v_gene: TRBV5-1
j_gene: TRBJ2-1
CDR3aa: CASSRGLAGGPDEQFF
CDR3nt: TGCGCCAGCAGCCGGGGACTAGCGGGAGGGCCCGATGAGCAGTTCTTC

abundance: -
d_gene: TRBD1
v_gene: TRBV7-2
j_gene: TRBJ1-2
CDR3aa: CASSFNLGQGDGYTF
CDR3nt: TGTGCCAGCAGTTTTAACCTGGGACAGGGCGATGGCTACACCTTC

abundance: -
d_gene: -
v_gene: TRBV6-5
j_gene: TRBJ1-1
CDR3aa: CASGLFTGEAFF
CDR3nt: TGTGCCAGCGGCCTCTTTACGGGTGAAGCTTTCTTT

abundance: few
d_gene: TRBD2
v_gene: TRBV6-4
j_gene: TRBJ2-3
CDR3aa: CASIPKPSGGSTDTQYF
CDR3nt: TGTGCCAGCATCCCAAAACCTAGCGGGGGGAGCACAGATACGCAGTATTTT

abundance: -
d_gene: -
v_gene: TRBV19
j_gene: TRBJ2-3
CDR3aa: CASSPTTGGTDTQYF
CDR3nt: TGTGCCAGTTCTCCCACGACGGGGGGCACAGATACGCAGTATTTT

abundance: -
d_gene: TRBD2
v_gene: TRBV30
j_gene: TRBJ2-3
CDR3aa: CAWRPGLAVIDTQYF
CDR3nt: TGTGCCTGGAGACCGGGACTAGCAGTTATCGATACGCAGTATTTT